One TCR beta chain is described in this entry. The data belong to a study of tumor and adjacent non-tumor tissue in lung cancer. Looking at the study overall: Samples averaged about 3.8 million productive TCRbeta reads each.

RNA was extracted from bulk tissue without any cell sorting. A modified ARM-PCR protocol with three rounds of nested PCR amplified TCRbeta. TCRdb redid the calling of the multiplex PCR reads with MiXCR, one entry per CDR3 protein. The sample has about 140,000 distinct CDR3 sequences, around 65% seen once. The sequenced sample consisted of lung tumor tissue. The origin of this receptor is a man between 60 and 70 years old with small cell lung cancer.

For the CDR3, the DNA is TGTGCCTGCGGCTTTGTAGCGGGAGGGGGTACGCAGTATTTT. As protein: CACGFVAGGGTQYF. This chain joins TRBV11-2 and TRBJ2-3, with 11 bases aligning to TRBD2. V trimming: 11 bases; J trimming: 8 bases; junction bases outside the gene matches: 12. Germline values: CDR1 SGHAT, CDR2 FQNNGV. The CDR3 extends over 14 amino acids.